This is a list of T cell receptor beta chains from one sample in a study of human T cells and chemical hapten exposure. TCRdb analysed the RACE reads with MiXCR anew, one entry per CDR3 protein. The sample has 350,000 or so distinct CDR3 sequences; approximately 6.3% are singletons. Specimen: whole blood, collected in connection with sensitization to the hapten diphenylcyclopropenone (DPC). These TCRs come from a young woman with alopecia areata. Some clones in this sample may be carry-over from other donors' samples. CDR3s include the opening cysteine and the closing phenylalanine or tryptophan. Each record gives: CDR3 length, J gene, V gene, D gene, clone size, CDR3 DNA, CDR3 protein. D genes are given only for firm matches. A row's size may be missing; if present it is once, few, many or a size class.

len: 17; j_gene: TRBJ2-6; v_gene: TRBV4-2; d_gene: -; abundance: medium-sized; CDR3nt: TGTGCCAGCAGCCAACATAGTGACGGACCTGGGGCCAACGTCCTGACTTTC; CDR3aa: CASSQHSDGPGANVLTF
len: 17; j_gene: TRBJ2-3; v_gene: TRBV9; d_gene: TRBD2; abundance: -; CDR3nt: TGTGCCAGCAGCGTAGCGGGGGGGGGCCCCTGGGCAGATACGCAGTATTTT; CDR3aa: CASSVAGGGPWADTQYF
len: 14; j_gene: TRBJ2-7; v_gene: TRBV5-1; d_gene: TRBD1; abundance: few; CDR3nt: TGCGCCAGCAGCTTAACCCGGGACAGTACCGAGCAGTACTTC; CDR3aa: CASSLTRDSTEQYF
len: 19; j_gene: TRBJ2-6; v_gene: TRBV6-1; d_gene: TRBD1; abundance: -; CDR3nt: TGTGCCAGCAGTGGACAGGGATTGTATCCTGGCTCTGGGGCCAACGTCCTGACTTTC; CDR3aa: CASSGQGLYPGSGANVLTF
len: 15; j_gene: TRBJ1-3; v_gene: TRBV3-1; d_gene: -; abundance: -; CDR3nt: TGTGCCAGCAGCCAAGATATGGGGCCTGGAAACACCATATATTTT; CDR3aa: CASSQDMGPGNTIYF
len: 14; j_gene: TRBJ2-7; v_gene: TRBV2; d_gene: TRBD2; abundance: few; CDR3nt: TGTGCCAGAAGAAATAGCGGGGGTTCCTACGAGCAGTACTTC; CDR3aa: CARRNSGGSYEQYF
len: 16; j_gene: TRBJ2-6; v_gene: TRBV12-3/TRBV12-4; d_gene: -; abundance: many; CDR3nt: TGTGCCAGCAGCCAAGGACACTACTCTGGGGCCAACGTCCTGACTTTC; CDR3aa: CASSQGHYSGANVLTF
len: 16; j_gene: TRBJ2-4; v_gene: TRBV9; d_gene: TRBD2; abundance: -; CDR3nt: TGTGCCAGCAGCCCCGGCCTAGCGGGCCTCATAGACATTCAGTACTTC; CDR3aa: CASSPGLAGLIDIQYF
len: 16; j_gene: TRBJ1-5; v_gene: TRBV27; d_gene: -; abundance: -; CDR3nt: TGTGCCAGCAGCTTCCGGACGGAGGGGGGCAATCAGCCCCAGCATTTT; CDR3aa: CASSFRTEGGNQPQHF
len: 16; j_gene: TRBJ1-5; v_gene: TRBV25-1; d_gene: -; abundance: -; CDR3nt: TGTGCCAGCAGTGAAAGGAGGAAATCTGGCAATCAGCCCCAGCATTTT; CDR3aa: CASSERRKSGNQPQHF
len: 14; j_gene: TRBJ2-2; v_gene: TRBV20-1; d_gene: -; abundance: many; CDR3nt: TGCAGTCACCTGGGGCTCCCGGGTCACGGGGAGCTGTTTTTT; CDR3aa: CSHLGLPGHGELFF
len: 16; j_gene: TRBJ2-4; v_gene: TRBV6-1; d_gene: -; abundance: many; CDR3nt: TGTGCCAGCAGTGAAGCCCTGGGATATAGTAAAAACATTCAGTACTTC; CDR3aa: CASSEALGYSKNIQYF
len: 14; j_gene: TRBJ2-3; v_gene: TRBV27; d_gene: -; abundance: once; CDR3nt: TGTGCCTCCGGACTGTCTCTGGGAGCAGATACGCAGTATTTT; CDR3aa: CASGLSLGADTQYF
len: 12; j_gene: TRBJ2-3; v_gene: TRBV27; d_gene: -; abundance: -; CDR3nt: TGTGCCAGCAGTTCGAACGGGGATACGCAGTATTTT; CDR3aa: CASSSNGDTQYF
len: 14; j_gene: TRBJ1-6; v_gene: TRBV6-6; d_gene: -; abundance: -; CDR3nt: TGTGCCAGCAGTGCCAACCGGGGTGATTCACCCCTCCACTTT; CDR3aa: CASSANRGDSPLHF
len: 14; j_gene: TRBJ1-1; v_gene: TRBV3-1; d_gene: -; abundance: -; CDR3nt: TGTGCCAGCAGCCAAGATCGTGGAGGGTTAGGCGCTTTCTTT; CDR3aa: CASSQDRGGLGAFF
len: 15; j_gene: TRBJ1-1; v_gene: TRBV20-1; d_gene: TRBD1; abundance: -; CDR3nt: TGCAGTGCCCCCAACCCCAGGGGGGGAAGTGATGAAGCTTTCTTT; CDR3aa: CSAPNPRGGSDEAFF
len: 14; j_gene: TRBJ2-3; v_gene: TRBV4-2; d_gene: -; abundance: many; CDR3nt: TGTGCCAGCAGCCAAGTACTGAGCACAGATACGCAGTATTTT; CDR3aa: CASSQVLSTDTQYF
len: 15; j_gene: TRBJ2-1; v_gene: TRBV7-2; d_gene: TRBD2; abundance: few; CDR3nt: TGTGCCAGCAGCCCGGGGGGTAGTATCTACAATGAGCAGTTCTTC; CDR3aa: CASSPGGSIYNEQFF
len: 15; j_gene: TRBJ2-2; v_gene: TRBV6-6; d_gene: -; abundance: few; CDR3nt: TGTGCCAGCAGCGTTATTGTGGTGAACACCGGGGAGCTGTTTTTT; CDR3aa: CASSVIVVNTGELFF
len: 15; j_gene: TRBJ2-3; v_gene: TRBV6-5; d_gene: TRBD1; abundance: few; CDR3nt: TGTGCCAGCTCGAACAGGGGGTACCCCACAGATACGCAGTATTTT; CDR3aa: CASSNRGYPTDTQYF
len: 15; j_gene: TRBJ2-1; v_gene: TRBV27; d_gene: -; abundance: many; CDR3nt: TGTGCCAGCAGTCCGGGGGCCGGTACGTACAATGAGCAGTTCTTC; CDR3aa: CASSPGAGTYNEQFF
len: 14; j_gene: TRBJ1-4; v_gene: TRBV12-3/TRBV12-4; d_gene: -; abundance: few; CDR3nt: TGTGCCAGCAGGAATATAGAAGGGAGTGAAAAACTGTTTTTT; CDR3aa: CASRNIEGSEKLFF
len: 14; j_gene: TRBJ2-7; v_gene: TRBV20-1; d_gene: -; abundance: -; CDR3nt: TGCAGTGCTAGAGTGGACACCGGCCCCTACGAGCAGTACTTC; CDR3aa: CSARVDTGPYEQYF
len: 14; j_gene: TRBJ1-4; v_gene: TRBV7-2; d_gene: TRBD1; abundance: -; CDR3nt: TGTGCCAGCAGTTTACAGGGGGCGCCGCAAAAACTGTTTTTT; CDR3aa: CASSLQGAPQKLFF
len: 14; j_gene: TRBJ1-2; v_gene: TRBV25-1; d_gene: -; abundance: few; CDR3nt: TGTGCCAGCAGTACCCTGGGGGCCGGAGGTGGCTACACCTTC; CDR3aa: CASSTLGAGGGYTF
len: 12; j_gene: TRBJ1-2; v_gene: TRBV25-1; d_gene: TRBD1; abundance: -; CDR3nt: TGTGCCAGCTCTGGGACAGGGGTAGGCTACACCTTC; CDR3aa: CASSGTGVGYTF
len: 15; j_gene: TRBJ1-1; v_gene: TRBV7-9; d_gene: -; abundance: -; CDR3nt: TGTGCCAGCAGCTTATTGGCGGGAACTAACACTGAAGCTTTCTTT; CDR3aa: CASSLLAGTNTEAFF
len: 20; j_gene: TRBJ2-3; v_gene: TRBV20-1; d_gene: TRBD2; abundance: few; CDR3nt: TGCAGTGCTAGAGCCTACAGGAGGGCTAGCGGGGGGGCGAGCACAGATACGCAGTATTTT; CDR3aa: CSARAYRRASGGASTDTQYF
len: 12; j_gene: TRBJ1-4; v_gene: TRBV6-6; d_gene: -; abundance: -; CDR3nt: TGTGGTGTTTGGGACGGGACGGAAAAACTGTTTTTT; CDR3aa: CGVWDGTEKLFF
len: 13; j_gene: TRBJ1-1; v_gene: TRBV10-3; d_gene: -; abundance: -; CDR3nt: TGTGCCATCAGTGAGAACATGAACACTGAAGCTTTCTTT; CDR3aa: CAISENMNTEAFF
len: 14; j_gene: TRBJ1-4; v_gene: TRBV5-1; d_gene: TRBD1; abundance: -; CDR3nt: TGCGCCAGCAGCTTGGAACAGGGGGCGGAAAAACTGTTTTTT; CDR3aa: CASSLEQGAEKLFF
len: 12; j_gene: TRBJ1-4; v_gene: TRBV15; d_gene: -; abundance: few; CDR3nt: TGTGCCACCAGCAGATTAAATGAAAAACTGTTTTTT; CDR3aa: CATSRLNEKLFF
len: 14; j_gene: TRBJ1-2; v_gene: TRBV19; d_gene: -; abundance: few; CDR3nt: TGTGCCAGTAGAGAGCAGGGCATAGACCACGGCTACACCTTC; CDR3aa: CASREQGIDHGYTF
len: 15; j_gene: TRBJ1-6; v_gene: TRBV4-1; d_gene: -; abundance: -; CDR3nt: TGCGCCAGCAGCCAAGCCCCGTTTGCCGAGGCACCCCTCCACTTT; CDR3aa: CASSQAPFAEAPLHF
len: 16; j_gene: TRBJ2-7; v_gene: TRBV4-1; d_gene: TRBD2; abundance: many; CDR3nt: TGCGCCAGCAGCCACTTATTAGCGGGGGGAACGAACGAGCAGTACTTC; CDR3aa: CASSHLLAGGTNEQYF
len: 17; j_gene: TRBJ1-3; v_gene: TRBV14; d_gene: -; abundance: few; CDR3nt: TGTGCCAGCAGCCAGGGACCCGACCTCTACTCTGGAAACACCATATATTTT; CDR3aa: CASSQGPDLYSGNTIYF
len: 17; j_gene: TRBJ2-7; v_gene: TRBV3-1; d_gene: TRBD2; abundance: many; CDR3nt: TGTGCCAGCAGCCAAGAAGGTAGCGGGGTTATTCAGTACGAGCAGTACTTC; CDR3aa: CASSQEGSGVIQYEQYF
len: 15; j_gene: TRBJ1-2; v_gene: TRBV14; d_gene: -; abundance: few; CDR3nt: TGTGCCAGCAGCCAAAACCCGACAGGCGAGAATGGCTACACCTTC; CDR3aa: CASSQNPTGENGYTF
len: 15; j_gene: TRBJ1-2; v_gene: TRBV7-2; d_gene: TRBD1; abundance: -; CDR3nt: TGTGCCAGCAGCTTATCTTCCCAGGGGGCCCTGGGCTACACCTTC; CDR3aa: CASSLSSQGALGYTF
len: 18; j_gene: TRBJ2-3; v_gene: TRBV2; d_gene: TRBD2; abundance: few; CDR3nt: TGTGCCAGCAGTGAAGATCAAGCGGCTAGCGGGGTCACAGATACGCAGTATTTT; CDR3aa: CASSEDQAASGVTDTQYF
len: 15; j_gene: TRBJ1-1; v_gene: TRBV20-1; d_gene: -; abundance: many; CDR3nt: TGCAGTGCTAGAGGTTCTGAACGGTTTAACACTGAAGCTTTCTTT; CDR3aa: CSARGSERFNTEAFF
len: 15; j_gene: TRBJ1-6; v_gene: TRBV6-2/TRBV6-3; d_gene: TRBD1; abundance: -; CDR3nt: TGTGCCAGCAGAACCGGGACAGCCTATAATTCACCCCTCCACTTT; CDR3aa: CASRTGTAYNSPLHF